The 29 T cell receptor beta chains below were found in one sample sequenced in a study of B cell selection in AIRE deficiency. The method was immunoSEQ multiplex PCR; TCRdb's version includes in-frame clones alone and lacks a portion of them. This sample has around 14,000 clones; 85% to 95% occur once, and the top ten carry 1% to 1.2%. Sorted regulatory T cells were CD4-positive, CD25-high and CD127-low or negative. The sequencing sample was made of Tregs sorted from PBMCs. Receptor source: a human donor with AIRE deficiency.

The chain joins TRBV30 to TRBJ2-7; 9 bases agree with TRBD2. Germline CDR1 and CDR2: GTSNPN and SVGIG (reference sequence). The trim removed 0 bases at V and 4 bases at J, leaving 10 bases unmatched. The CDR3 sequence is 16 residues long. The CDR3 DNA follows: TGTGCCTGGAGTGTACCCGGTAGCGGGAGCTCATACGAGCAGTACTTC. This gives the protein CAWSVPGSGSSYEQYF.

This chain joins TRBV5-4 and TRBJ2-1; D may be TRBD2 (5 bases). Germline V CDR1 and CDR2: SGHNT, YYREEE (reference sequence). The V gene lost 2 bases and the J gene lost 8 bases, with 14 bases spanning the gap. The CDR3 spans 14 residues. The CDR3 DNA reads TGTGCCAGCAGCTTCGGACTTAGAGAGGATGAGCAGTTCTTC. Residues: CASSFGLREDEQFF.

This clone was seen only a few times. This chain uses TRBV7-9 with TRBJ1-5; D may be TRBD1 (6 bases). CDR1 SEHNR and CDR2 FQNEAQ come from the germline V gene (reference sequence). CDR3 length: 13 amino acids. The V end lost 4 bases, the J end lost 3 bases, and 7 bases lay between the germline ends. In DNA, the CDR3 is TGTGCCAGCAGCTGGACAGTCAATCAGCCCCAGCATTTT. It yields the protein CASSWTVNQPQHF.

This chain connects TRBV19 to TRBJ2-1; 9 bases fit TRBD2. The CDR3 sequence is 16 residues long. Germline-derived CDR1 and CDR2 are LNHDA and SQIVND (reference sequence). V was clipped by 3 bases and J by 3 bases; unmatched bases: 6. The CDR3 bases are TGTGCCAGTAGTATTCAAGGACTAGCGATCTACAATGAGCAGTTCTTC. It encodes CASSIQGLAIYNEQFF.

In the case of this clone: The junction shows a germline mismatch at one end, possibly a read error. CDR3 residues: CASSSSNFPGQGAVF. The CDR3 region has the DNA TGTGCCAGCAGCTCTAGTAACTTCCCGGGACAGGGGGCTGTCTTT. V usage is TRBV7-2 and J usage is TRBJ1-1, with TRBD1 matching over 12 bases. Germline V gene lookup returns CDR1 SGHTA and CDR2 FQGNSA. This CDR3 is built from 15 residues.

This chain uses TRBV11-3 with TRBJ2-1; TRBD2 matches at 8 bases. V shed 2 bases, J shed 7 bases, and the junction held 10 bases outside the gene matches. CDR1 SGHNT and CDR2 YENEEA come from the germline V gene. The CDR3 extends over 16 amino acids. For the CDR3, the DNA is TGTGCCAGCAGCTTAAACCCGGTAGGCGGGAGGAATGAGCAGTTCTTC. This codes for CASSLNPVGGRNEQFF.

This chain uses TRBV14 with TRBJ2-1, with D perhaps TRBD2 (6 bases). Germline CDR1 reads SGHDN; CDR2 reads FVKESK. Trimming cost V 4 bases and J 3 bases, with 13 bases left between them. This CDR3 spans 15 amino acids. The CDR3: CASSLLRDFYNEQFF. The CDR3 region has the DNA TGTGCCAGCAGCCTCCTCCGGGACTTCTACAATGAGCAGTTCTTC. Full variable domain (missing parts from reference TRBV14 and TRBJ2-1): EAGVTQFPSHSVIEKGQTVTLRCDPISGHDNLYWYRRVMGKEIKFLLHFVKESKQDESGMPNNRFLAERTGGTYSTLKVQPAELEDSGVYFCASSLLRDFYNEQFFGPGTRLTVL.

V usage is TRBV15 and J usage is TRBJ2-7, with 7 bases matching TRBD1. J gave up 9 bases and V 4 bases, and 9 bases lay outside the gene matches. From germline, CDR1 is LNHNV and CDR2 YYDKDF (reference sequence). CDR3 length: 13 residues. CDR3 residues: CATSMTGWRRQYF. The CDR3 DNA reads as TGTGCCACCAGCATGACAGGGTGGAGGAGGCAGTACTTC. The full variable domain, rest sourced from reference TRBV15 and TRBJ2-7, is DAMVIQNPRYQVTQFGKPVTLSCSQTLNHNVMYWYQQKSSQAPKLLFHYYDKDFNNEADTPDNFQSRRPNTSFCFLDIRSPGLGDTAMYLCATSMTGWRRQYFGPGTRLTVT.

The V and J genes are TRBV19 and TRBJ1-5; D unclear. Germline V gives CDR1 LNHDA, CDR2 SQIVND (reference sequence). The CDR3 extends over 14 amino acids. Trimming left V 4 bases short and J 4 bases short, with 11 bases between. The CDR3 spells CASSNGLVNQPQHF. CDR3 DNA sequence: TGTGCCAGTAGTAACGGACTTGTTAATCAGCCCCAGCATTTT.

The chain uses TRBV7-2 and TRBJ1-2; tentatively, D is TRBD1 (5 bases). With 1 base removed from V and 12 bases from J, the gap between germline ends came to 18 bases. Per germline, CDR1 SGHTA and CDR2 FQGNSA. This CDR3 has 14 amino acids. CDR3 coding DNA: TGTGCCAGCAGCTTAGGACAGCCGTCCCATTCGAACACCTTC. Translated: CASSLGQPSHSNTF.

In DNA form, the CDR3 reads TGTGCCAGCAGCCTCGATGCGGACGGCGAGCAGTACTTC. Its translation is CASSLDADGEQYF. The rearrangement links TRBV7-1 to TRBJ2-7; unclear D gene. TRBV7-1 is an ORF, with its function uncertain. This CDR3 has 13 residues. V shed 5 bases and J shed 6 bases, with 14 bases lying between them.

Only a few counts were recorded for this clone. This rearrangement joins TRBV21-1 to TRBJ2-3; the tabulated D call, TRBD2, remains unverified against the DNA. TRBV21-1 is tagged as a pseudogene. This CDR3 is built from 20 residues. The CDR3 is CASSKDEHTGTSLSTDTQYF. CDR3 DNA sequence: TGTGCCAGCAGCAAAGATGAGCATACAGGGACTAGCCTTAGCACAGATACGCAGTATTTT.

The chain employs TRBV18 and TRBJ2-1; TRBD2 aligns across 10 bases. Per germline, CDR1 KGHSH and CDR2 LQKENI. The CDR3 totals 15 residues. The V and J ends lost 4 bases and 3 bases, in that order; junction bases with no gene match: 3. In DNA form, the CDR3 reads TGTGCCAGCTCACACGGACTAGCGGACTACAATGAGCAGTTCTTC. Translation gives CASSHGLADYNEQFF.

This CDR3 is CASSYVRGSYNEQFF. The CDR3 nucleotides are TGTGCCAGCAGTTACGTCCGAGGCTCCTACAATGAGCAGTTCTTC. The rearrangement links TRBV6-6 to TRBJ2-1; D unclear. Germline assignment: CDR1 MNHNY and CDR2 SVGAGI (reference sequence). V dropped 2 bases and J dropped 0 bases, with 8 bases sitting between them. The CDR3 runs 15 residues.

This clone was seen just once. The chain joins TRBV6-6 to TRBJ2-5; 8 nucleotides line up with TRBD2. Germline CDR1 reads MNHNY; CDR2 reads SVGAGI (reference sequence). This CDR3 spans 14 amino acids. With V trimmed by 8 bases and J by 5 bases, 10 bases remained unmatched. For the CDR3, the DNA is TGTGCCAGCGGCGCGCCTGGACTAGCCGAGACCCAGTACTTC. It encodes CASGAPGLAETQYF.

The chain carries TRBV5-1 and TRBJ2-7; D is ambiguous. This CDR3 region has 12 residues. The V end was cut by 5 bases, the J end by 2 bases, with 8 bases between. CDR1 SGHRS and CDR2 YFSETQ come from the germline V gene. CDR3 nucleotides: TGCGCCAGCAGAAAGGACCCCTACGAGCAGTACTTC. Translating it yields CASRKDPYEQYF.

The chain is built from TRBV30 and TRBJ1-2, with a tentative D call TRBD1 (5 bases). Germline V gene lookup returns CDR1 GTSNPN and CDR2 SVGIG (reference sequence). V was clipped by 8 bases and J by 0 bases, with 22 bases between them. The CDR3 is made up of 16 amino acids. CDR3 region: CAGLRQRYPTNYGYTF. CDR3 nucleotides: TGTGCCGGCTTAAGACAGCGTTATCCCACTAACTATGGCTACACCTTC.

The chain combines TRBV6-5 with TRBJ2-7, with D perhaps given as TRBD1 or TRBD2 (5 bases each). Deletions cut 7 bases from V and 6 bases from J, with 10 bases between. The germline CDR1 and CDR2 sequences are MNHEY and SVGAGI. The CDR3 length is 11 residues. CDR3 sequence reads: CASNQGAEQYF. In DNA form, the CDR3 reads TGTGCCAGCAACCAGGGAGCCGAGCAGTACTTC.

V usage is TRBV6-5 and J usage is TRBJ2-1, with D possibly matching TRBD2 (5 bases). This CDR3 has 12 amino acids. Germline V gene lookup returns CDR1 MNHEY and CDR2 SVGAGI. The V gene lost 6 bases and the J gene lost 7 bases, with 10 bases spanning the gap. CDR3 coding DNA: TGTGCCAGCAGGAACGGGGTGAATGAGCAGTTCTTC. It translates to CASRNGVNEQFF.

The V and J genes are TRBV7-8 and TRBJ2-7; TRBD2 is a possible D gene (6 bases). There are 12 residues in the CDR3. Germline CDR1 SGHVS, CDR2 FQNEAQ. The V end lost 6 bases, the J end lost 3 bases, and 9 bases lay between the germline ends. For the CDR3, the DNA is TGTGCCAGCAGTTGGGGGGTCTACGAGCAGTACTTC. The encoded protein is CASSWGVYEQYF.

The chain recombines TRBV19 with TRBJ1-5, with a weak D call TRBD1 (6 bases). The length of the CDR3 is 12 residues. Looked up from germline, CDR1 is LNHDA and CDR2 is SQIVND (reference sequence). V lost 7 bases and J lost 8, with 12 bases in between. This CDR3 is CASTKGGKPQHF. The CDR3 bases are TGTGCCAGTACAAAAGGGGGAAAGCCCCAGCATTTT.

The rearrangement joins TRBV5-5 to TRBJ2-7, with 7 nucleotides matching TRBD2. Germline assignment: CDR1 SGHKS and CDR2 YYEKEE (reference sequence). V was clipped by 4 bases and J by 5 bases; unmatched bases: 21. CDR3 length equals 18 residues. In DNA, the CDR3 is TGTGCCAGCAGCCCGACGGGGCTTGGCGGGAGTACAGGCGACGAGCAGTACTTC. Residues: CASSPTGLGGSTGDEQYF.

CDR3 region: CASSQASSGRAYSYEQYF. The CDR3 DNA is TGTGCCAGCAGCCAAGCCTCTAGCGGGAGGGCCTATTCCTACGAGCAGTACTTC. The chain joins TRBV14 to TRBJ2-7; 12 bases are a match to TRBD2. Germline trimming cut 1 base from V and 1 base from J; bases unmatched to any gene: 8. The germline V gene encodes CDR1 SGHDN and CDR2 FVKESK. This CDR3 comprises 18 residues. Full variable domain (missing parts from reference TRBV14 and TRBJ2-7): EAGVTQFPSHSVIEKGQTVTLRCDPISGHDNLYWYRRVMGKEIKFLLHFVKESKQDESGMPNNRFLAERTGGTYSTLKVQPAELEDSGVYFCASSQASSGRAYSYEQYFGPGTRLTVT.

The chain links TRBV12-5 to TRBJ2-2; D is ambiguous. CDR1 LGHNT and CDR2 FRNRAP come from the germline V gene. V was clipped by 6 bases and J by 8 bases, with 13 bases between them. CDR3 length: 13 amino acids. This chain's CDR3 is CASGPTPAGELFF. Written as DNA, the CDR3 is TGTGCTAGTGGCCCGACCCCCGCGGGGGAGCTGTTTTTT.

The chain couples TRBV27 to TRBJ1-1; D remains unclear. The CDR3 runs 13 residues. The V end lost 4 bases, the J end lost 7 bases, and 13 bases lay between the germline ends. Per germline, CDR1 MNHEY and CDR2 SMNVEV (reference sequence). This chain's CDR3 is CASSSHRIREAFF. The CDR3 DNA reads TGTGCCAGCAGTTCCCACAGAATACGTGAAGCTTTCTTT.

The rearrangement uses TRBV28 and TRBJ2-7; 7 bases map to TRBD1. CDR1 MDHEN and CDR2 SYDVKM come from the germline V gene. V trimming: 6 bases; J trimming: 6 bases; junction bases outside the gene matches: 11. This CDR3 comprises 14 residues. The CDR3 nucleotides read TGTGCCAGCAGGGGACAGACTTCCCTACGCGAGCAGTACTTC. It specifies CASRGQTSLREQYF.

The chain employs TRBV7-9 and TRBJ2-7; D possibly corresponds to TRBD1 (7 bases). Trimming removed 5 bases at V and 4 bases at J, with 24 bases between. This CDR3 contains 17 residues. The germline CDR1 and CDR2 sequences are SEHNR and FQNEAQ (reference sequence). The CDR3 nucleotides are TGTGCCAGCAGCGCGGAACAGGGGAGGAGAGAAGCGTACGAGCAGTACTTC. It is translated as CASSAEQGRREAYEQYF.

The chain carries TRBV7-3 and TRBJ2-6, with D possibly TRBD1 on 6 matching bases. From germline, CDR1 is SGHTA and CDR2 FQGTGA. The CDR3 extends over 16 amino acids. V was pared by 5 bases and J by 4 bases, with 15 bases between. The CDR3 region is CASSPDRSRGANVLTF. CDR3 in DNA: TGTGCCAGCAGCCCCGACAGGTCCAGGGGGGCCAACGTCCTGACTTTC.

The rearrangement uses TRBV28 and TRBJ2-7; possibly TRBD2 for D (6 bases). CDR1 is MDHEN and CDR2 is SYDVKM in the germline V gene. Trimming left V 8 bases short and J 2 bases short, with 16 bases between. The CDR3 consists of 14 residues. CDR3 residues: CASGRNGSPYEQYF. The DNA for the CDR3 is TGTGCCAGCGGGCGAAACGGGAGTCCCTACGAGCAGTACTTC. Combining the CDR3 with reference TRBV28 and TRBJ2-7 gives the whole variable domain DVKVTQSSRYLVKRTGEKVFLECVQDMDHENMFWYRQDPGLGLRLIYFSYDVKMKEKGDIPEGYSVSREKKERFSLILESASTNQTSMYLCASGRNGSPYEQYFGPGTRLTVT.